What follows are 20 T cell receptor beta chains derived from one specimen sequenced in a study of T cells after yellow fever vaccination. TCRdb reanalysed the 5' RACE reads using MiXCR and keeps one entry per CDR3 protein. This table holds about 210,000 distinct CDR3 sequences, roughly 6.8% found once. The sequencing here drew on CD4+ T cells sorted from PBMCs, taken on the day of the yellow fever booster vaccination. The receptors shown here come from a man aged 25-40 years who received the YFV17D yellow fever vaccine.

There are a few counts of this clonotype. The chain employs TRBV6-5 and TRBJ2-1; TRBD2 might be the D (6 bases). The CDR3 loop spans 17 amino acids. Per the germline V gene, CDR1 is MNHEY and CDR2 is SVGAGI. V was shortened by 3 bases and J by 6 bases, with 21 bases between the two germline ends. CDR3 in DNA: TGTGCCAGCAGTTATACTCCTACCGGGACTGCAAGCAATGAGCAGTTCTTC. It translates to CASSYTPTGTASNEQFF.

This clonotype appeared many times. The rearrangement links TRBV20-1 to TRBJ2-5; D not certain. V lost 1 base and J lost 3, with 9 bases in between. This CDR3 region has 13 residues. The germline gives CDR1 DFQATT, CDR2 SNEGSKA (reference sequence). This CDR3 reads CSARVNAEETQYF. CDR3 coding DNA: TGCAGTGCTAGAGTAAACGCAGAAGAGACCCAGTACTTC.

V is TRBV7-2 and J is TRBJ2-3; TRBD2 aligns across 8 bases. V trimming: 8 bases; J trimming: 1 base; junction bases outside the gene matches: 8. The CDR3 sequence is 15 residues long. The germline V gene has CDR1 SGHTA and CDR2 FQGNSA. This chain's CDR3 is CASSKAGGGTDTQYF. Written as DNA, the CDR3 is TGTGCCAGCTCTAAGGCGGGGGGTGGCACAGATACGCAGTATTTT.

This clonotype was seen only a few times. The CDR3 region has the DNA TGCGCCAGCAGCCAAGATCCGGCTCGCCAGACTGGGACCCAGTACTTC. Protein sequence: CASSQDPARQTGTQYF. The genes are TRBV4-1 and TRBJ2-5, with unresolved D. CDR3 length: 16 residues. V dropped 0 bases and J dropped 7 bases, with 18 bases sitting between them. Per germline, CDR1 MGHRA and CDR2 YSYEKL.

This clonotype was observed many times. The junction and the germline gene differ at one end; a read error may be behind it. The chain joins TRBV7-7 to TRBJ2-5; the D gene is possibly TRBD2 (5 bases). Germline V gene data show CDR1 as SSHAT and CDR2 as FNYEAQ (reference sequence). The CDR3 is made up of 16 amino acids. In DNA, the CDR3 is TGTGCTAGCAGCTCAGGAGCGCTAGCCAGCCAAGAGACCCAGTACTTC. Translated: CASSSGALASQETQYF.

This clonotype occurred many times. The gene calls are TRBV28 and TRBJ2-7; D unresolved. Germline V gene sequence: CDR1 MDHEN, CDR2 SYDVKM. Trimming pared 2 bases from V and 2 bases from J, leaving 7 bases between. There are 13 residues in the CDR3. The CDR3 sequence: CASSLVTTYEQYF. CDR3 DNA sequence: TGTGCCAGCAGTTTAGTAACAACCTACGAGCAGTACTTC.

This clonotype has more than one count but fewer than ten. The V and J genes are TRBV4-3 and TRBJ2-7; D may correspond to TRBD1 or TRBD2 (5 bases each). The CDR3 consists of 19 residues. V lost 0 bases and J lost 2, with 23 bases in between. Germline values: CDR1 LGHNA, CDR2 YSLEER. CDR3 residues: CASSQDMGSAPGRTYEQYF. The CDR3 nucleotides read TGCGCCAGCAGCCAAGATATGGGCAGCGCCCCGGGACGCACCTACGAGCAGTACTTC.

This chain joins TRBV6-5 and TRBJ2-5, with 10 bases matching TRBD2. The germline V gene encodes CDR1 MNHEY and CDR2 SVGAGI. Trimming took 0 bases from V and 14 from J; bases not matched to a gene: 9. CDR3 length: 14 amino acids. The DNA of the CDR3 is TGTGCCAGCAGTTACTCGAGTAGCGGGAGGTTACCCTACTTC. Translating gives CASSYSSSGRLPYF.

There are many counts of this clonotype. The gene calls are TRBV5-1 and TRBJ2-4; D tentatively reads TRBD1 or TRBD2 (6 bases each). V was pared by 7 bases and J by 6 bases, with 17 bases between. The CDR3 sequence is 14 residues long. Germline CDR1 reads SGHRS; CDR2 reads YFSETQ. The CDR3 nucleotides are TGCGCCAGCGCAGGGGACTTTTTCAGAAACATTCAGTACTTC. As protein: CASAGDFFRNIQYF.

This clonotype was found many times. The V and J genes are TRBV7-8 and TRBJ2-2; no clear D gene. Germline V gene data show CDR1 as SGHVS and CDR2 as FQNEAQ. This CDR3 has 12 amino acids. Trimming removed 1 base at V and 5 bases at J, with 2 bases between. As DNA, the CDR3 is TGTGCCAGCAGCTTAGTTACCGGGGAGCTGTTTTTT. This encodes CASSLVTGELFF. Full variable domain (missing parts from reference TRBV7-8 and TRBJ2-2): GAGVSQSPRYKVAKRGQDVALRCDPISGHVSLFWYQQALGQGPEFLTYFQNEAQLDKSGLPSDRFFAERPEGSVSTLKIQRTQQEDSAVYLCASSLVTGELFFGEGSRLTVL.

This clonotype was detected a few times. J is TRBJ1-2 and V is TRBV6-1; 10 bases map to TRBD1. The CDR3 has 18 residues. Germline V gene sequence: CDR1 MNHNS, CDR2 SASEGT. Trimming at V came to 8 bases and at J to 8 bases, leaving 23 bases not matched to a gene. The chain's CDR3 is CASWDRGRSKEPDGGYTF. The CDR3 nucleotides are TGTGCCAGCTGGGACAGGGGAAGGTCAAAAGAGCCTGACGGGGGCTACACCTTC.

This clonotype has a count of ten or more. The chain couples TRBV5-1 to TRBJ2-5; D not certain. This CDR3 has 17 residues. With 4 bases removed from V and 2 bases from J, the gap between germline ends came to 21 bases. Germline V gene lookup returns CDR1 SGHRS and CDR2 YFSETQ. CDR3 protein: CASSPPTGRSPQETQYF. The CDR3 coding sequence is TGCGCCAGCAGCCCGCCAACCGGCAGGTCCCCACAAGAGACCCAGTACTTC.

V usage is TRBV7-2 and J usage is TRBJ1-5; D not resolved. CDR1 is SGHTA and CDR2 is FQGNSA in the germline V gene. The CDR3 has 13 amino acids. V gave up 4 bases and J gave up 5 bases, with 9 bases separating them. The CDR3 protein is CASSSSVHQPQHF. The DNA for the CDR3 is TGTGCCAGCAGCTCCAGCGTCCATCAGCCCCAGCATTTT.

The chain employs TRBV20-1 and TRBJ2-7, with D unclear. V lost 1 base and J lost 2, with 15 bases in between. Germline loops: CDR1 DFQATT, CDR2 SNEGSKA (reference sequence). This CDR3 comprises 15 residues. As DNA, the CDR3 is TGCAGTGCTAGAGCTCCTCCTAGGAGTGCCTACGAGCAGTACTTC. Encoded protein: CSARAPPRSAYEQYF.

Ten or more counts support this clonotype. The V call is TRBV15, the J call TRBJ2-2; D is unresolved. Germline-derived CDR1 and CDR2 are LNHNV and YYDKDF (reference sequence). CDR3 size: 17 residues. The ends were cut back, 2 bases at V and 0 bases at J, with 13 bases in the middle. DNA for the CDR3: TGTGCCACCAGCAGACCTCTGACCAGCGCGAACACCGGGGAGCTGTTTTTT. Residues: CATSRPLTSANTGELFF.

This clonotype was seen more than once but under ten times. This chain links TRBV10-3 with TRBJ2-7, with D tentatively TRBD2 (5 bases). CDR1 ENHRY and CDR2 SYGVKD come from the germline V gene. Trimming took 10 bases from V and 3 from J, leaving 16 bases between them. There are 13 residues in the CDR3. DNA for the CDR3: TGTGCCACGGGAAGGTCCGGTGGCTACGAGCAGTACTTC. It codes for CATGRSGGYEQYF.

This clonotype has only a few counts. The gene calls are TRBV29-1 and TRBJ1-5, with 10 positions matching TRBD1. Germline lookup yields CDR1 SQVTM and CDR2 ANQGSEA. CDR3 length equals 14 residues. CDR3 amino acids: CSITTGGSNQPQHF. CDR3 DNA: TGCAGTATCACGACAGGGGGCAGCAATCAGCCCCAGCATTTT.

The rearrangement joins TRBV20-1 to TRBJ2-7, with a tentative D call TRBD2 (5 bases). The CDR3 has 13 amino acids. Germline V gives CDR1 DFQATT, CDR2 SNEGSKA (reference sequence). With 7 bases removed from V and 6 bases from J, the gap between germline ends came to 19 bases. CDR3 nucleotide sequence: TGCAGTGGCTCCGAGGGCCGAGGGCGCGAGCAGTACTTC. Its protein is CSGSEGRGREQYF.

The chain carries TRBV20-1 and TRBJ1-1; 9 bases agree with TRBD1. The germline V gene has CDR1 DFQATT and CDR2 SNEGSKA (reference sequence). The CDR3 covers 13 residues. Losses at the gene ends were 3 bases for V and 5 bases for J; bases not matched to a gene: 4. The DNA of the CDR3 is TGCAGTGCTAGCCCGGGACAGGGAACTGAAGCTTTCTTT. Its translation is CSASPGQGTEAFF.

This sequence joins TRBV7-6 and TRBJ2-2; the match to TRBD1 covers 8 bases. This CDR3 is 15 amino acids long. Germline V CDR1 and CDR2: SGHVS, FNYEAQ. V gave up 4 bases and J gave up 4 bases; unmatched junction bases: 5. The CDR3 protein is CASSSQGVGTGELFF. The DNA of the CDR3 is TGTGCCAGCAGCTCACAGGGGGTCGGCACCGGGGAGCTGTTTTTT.